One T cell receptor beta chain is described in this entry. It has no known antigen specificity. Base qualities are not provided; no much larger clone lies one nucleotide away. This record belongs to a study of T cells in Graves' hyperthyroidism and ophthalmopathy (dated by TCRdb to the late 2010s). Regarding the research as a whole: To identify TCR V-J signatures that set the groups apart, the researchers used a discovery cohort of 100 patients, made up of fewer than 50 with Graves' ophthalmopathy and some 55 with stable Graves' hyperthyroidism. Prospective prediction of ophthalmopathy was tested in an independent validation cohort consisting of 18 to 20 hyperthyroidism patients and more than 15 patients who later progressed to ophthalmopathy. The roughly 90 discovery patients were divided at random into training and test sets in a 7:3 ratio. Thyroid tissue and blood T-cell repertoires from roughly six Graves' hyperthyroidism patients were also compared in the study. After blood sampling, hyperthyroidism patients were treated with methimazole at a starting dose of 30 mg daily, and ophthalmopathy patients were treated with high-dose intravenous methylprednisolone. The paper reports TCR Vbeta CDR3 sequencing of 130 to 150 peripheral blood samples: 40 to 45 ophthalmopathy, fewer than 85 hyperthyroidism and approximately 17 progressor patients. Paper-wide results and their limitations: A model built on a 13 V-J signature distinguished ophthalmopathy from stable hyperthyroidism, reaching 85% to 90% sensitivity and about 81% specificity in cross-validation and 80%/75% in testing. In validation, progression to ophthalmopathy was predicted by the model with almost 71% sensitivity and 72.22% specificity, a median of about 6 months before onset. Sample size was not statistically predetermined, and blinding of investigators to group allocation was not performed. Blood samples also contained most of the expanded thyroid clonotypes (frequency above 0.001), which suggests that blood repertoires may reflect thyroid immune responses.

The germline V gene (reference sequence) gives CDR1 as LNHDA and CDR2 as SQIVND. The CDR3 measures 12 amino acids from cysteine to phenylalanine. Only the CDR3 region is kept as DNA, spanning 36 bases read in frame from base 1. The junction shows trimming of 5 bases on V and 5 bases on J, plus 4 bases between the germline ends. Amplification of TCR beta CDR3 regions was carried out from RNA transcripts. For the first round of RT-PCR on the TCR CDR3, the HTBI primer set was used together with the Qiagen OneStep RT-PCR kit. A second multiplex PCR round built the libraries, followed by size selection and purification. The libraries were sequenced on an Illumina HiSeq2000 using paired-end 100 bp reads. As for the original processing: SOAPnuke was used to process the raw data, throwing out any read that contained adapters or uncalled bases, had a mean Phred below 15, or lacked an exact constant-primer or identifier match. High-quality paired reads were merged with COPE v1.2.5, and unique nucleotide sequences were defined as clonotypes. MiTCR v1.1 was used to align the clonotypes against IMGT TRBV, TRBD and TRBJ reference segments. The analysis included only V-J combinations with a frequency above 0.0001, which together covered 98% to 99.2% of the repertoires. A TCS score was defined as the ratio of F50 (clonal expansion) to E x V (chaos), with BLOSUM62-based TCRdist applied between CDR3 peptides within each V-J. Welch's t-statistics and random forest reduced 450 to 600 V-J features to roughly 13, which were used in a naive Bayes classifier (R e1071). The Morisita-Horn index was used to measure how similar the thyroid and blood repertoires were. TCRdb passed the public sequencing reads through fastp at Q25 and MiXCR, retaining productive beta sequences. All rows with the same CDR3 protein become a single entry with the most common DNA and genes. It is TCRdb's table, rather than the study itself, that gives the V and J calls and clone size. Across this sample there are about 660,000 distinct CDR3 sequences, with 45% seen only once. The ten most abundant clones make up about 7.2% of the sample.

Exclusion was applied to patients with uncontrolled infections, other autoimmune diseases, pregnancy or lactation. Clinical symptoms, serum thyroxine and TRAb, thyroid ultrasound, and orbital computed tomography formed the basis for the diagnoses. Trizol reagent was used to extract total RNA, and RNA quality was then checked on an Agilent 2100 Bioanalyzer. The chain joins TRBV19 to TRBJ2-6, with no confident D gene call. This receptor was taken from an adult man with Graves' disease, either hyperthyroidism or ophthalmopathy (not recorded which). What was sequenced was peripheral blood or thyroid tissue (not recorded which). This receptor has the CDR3 CASSERANVLTF. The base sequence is TGTGCCAGTAGTGAGCGGGCCAACGTCCTGACTTTC.